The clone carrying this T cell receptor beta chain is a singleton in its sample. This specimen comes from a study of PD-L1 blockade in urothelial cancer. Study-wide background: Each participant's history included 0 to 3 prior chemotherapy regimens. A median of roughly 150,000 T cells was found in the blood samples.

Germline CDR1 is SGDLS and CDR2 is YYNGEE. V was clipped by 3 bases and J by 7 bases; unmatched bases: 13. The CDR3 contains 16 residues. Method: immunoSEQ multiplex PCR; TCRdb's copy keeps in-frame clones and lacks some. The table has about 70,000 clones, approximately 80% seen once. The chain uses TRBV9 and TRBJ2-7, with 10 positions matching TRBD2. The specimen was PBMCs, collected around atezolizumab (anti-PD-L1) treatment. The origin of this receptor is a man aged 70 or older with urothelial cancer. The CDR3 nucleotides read TGTGCCAGCAGCGCGAGTTCTAGCGGGAGCCCGGGAGAGCAGTACTTC. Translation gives CASSASSSGSPGEQYF.